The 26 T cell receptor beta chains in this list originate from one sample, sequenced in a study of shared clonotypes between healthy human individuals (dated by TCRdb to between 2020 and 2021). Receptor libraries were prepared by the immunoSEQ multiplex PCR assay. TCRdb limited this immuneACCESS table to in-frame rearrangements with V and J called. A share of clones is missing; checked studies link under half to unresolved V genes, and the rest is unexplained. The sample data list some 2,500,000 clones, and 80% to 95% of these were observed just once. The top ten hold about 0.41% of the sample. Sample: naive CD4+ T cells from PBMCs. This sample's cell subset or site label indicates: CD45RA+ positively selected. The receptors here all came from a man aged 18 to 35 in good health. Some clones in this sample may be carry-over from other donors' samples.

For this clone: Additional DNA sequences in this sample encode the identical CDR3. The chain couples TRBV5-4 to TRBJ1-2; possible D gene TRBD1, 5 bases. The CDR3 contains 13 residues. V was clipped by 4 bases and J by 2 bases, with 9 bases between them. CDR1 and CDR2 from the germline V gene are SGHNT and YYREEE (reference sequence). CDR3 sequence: CASSPDTNYGYTF. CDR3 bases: TGTGCCAGCAGCCCGGACACGAACTATGGCTACACCTTC.

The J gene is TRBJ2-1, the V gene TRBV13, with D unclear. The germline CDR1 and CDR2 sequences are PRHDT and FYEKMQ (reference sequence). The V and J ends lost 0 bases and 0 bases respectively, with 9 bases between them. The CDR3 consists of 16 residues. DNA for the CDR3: TGTGCCAGCAGCTTAGGACTCCTCAGCTCCTACAATGAGCAGTTCTTC. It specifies CASSLGLLSSYNEQFF.

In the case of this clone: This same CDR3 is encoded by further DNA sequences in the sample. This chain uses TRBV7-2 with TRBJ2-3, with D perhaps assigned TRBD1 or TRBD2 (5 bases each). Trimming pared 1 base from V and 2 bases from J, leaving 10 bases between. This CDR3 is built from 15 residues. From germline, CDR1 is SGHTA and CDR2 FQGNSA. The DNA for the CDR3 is TGTGCCAGCAGCTTAGTTGGGGGTCCCACAGATACGCAGTATTTT. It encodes CASSLVGGPTDTQYF.

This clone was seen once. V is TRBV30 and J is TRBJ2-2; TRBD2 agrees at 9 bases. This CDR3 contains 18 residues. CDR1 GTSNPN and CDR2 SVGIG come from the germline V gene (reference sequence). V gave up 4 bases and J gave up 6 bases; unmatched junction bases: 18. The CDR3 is CAWTYSRIAGDRAGELFF. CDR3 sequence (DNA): TGTGCCTGGACCTATTCTCGGATAGCGGGAGACCGAGCCGGGGAGCTGTTTTTT.

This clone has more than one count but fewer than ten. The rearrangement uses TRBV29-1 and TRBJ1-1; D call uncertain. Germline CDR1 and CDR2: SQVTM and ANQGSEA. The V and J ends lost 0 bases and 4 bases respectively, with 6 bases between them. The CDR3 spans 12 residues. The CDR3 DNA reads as TGCAGCGTTGAAGAACGGGGCACTGAAGCTTTCTTT. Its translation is CSVEERGTEAFF.

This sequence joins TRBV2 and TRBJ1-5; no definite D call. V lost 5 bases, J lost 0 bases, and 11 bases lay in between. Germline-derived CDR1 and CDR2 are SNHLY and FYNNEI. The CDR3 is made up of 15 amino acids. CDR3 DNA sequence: TGTGCCAGCAGTAGGGCTGTATATAGCAATCAGCCCCAGCATTTT. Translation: CASSRAVYSNQPQHF.

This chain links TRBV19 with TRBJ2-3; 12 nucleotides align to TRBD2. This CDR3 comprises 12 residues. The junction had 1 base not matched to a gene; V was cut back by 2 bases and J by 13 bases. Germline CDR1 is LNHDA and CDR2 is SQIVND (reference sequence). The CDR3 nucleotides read TGTGCCAGTAGTATAACTAGCGGGAGGAAGTATTTT. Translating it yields CASSITSGRKYF. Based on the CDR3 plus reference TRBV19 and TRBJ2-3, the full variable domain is DGGITQSPKYLFRKEGQNVTLSCEQNLNHDAMYWYRQDPGQGLRLIYYSQIVNDFQKGDIAEGYSVSREKKESFPLTVTSAQKNPTAFYLCASSITSGRKYFGPGTRLTVL.

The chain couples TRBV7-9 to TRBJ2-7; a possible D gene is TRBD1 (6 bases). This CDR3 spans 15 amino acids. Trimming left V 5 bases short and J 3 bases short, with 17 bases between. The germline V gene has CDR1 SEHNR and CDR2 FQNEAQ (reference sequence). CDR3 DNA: TGTGCCAGCAGCCTGGCCACGGACAGATACTACGAGCAGTACTTC. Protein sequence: CASSLATDRYYEQYF.

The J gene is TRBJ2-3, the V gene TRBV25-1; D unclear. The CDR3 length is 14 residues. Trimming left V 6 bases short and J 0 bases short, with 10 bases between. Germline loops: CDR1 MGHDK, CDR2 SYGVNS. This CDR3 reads CASSSTGSTDTQYF. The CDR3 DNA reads TGTGCCAGCAGCAGTACGGGTAGCACAGATACGCAGTATTTT. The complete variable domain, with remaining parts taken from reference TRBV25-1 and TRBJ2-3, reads EADIYQTPRYLVIGTGKKITLECSQTMGHDKMYWYQQDPGMELHLIHYSYGVNSTEKGDLSSESTVSRIRTEHFPLTLESARPSHTSQYLCASSSTGSTDTQYFGPGTRLTVL.

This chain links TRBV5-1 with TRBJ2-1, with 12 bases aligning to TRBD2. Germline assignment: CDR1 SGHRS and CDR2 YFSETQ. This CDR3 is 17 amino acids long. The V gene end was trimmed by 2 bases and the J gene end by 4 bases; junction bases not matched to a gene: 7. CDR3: CASSFQTSGGKYNEQFF. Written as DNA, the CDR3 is TGCGCCAGCAGCTTTCAGACTAGCGGGGGTAAATACAATGAGCAGTTCTTC.

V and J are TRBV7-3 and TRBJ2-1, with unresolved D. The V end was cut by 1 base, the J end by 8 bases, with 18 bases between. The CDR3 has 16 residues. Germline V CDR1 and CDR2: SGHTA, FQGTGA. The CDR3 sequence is CASSLSPRLNWDEQFF. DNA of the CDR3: TGTGCCAGCAGCTTAAGTCCCCGATTGAACTGGGATGAGCAGTTCTTC. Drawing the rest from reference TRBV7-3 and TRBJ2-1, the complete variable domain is GAGVSQTPSNKVTEKGKYVELRCDPISGHTALYWYRQSLGQGPEFLIYFQGTGAADDSGLPNDRFFAVRPEGSVSTLKIQRTERGDSAVYLCASSLSPRLNWDEQFFGPGTRLTVL.

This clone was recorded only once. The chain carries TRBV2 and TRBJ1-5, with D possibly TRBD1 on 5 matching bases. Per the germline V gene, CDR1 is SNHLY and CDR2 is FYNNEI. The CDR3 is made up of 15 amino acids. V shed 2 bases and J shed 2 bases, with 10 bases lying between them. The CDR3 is CASSEFQGGNQPQHF. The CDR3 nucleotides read TGTGCCAGCAGTGAATTCCAGGGCGGCAATCAGCCCCAGCATTTT.

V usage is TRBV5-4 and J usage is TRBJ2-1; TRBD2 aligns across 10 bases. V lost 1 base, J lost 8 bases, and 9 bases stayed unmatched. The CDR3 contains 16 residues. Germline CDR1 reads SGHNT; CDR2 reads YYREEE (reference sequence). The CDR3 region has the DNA TGTGCCAGCAGCTTGACGGTTAGCGGGAGGCTGGATGAGCAGTTCTTC. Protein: CASSLTVSGRLDEQFF.

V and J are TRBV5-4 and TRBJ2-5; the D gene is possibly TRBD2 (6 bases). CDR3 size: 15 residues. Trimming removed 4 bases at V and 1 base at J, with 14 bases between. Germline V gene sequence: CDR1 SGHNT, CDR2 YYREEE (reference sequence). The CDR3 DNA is TGTGCCAGCAGCCCGCCGCCGGGACTCCAAGAGACCCAGTACTTC. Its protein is CASSPPPGLQETQYF.

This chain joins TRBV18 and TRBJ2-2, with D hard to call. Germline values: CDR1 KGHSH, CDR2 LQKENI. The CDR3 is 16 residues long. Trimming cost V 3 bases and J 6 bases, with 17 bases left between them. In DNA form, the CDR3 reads TGTGCCAGCTCACCGCCCAACGCCAGGTTCCCCGGGGAGCTGTTTTTT. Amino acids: CASSPPNARFPGELFF.

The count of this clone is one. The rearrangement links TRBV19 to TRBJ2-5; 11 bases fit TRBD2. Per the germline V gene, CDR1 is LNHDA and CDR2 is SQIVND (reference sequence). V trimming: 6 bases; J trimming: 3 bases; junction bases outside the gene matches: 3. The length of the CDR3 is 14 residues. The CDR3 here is CASRLAGGEETQYF. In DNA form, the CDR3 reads TGTGCCAGTAGGCTAGCGGGAGGAGAAGAGACCCAGTACTTC.

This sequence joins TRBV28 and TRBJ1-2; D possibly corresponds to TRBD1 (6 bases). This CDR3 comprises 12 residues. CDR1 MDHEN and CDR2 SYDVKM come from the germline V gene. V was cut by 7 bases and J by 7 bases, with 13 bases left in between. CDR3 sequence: CASTQGRGGYTF. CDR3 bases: TGTGCCAGCACCCAGGGGAGGGGTGGCTACACCTTC.

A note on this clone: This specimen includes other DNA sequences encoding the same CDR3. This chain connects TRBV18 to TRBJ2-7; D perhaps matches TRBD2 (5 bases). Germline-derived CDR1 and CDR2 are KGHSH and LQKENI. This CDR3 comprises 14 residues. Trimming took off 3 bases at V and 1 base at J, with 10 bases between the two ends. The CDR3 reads CASSPLEESYEQYF. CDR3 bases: TGTGCCAGCTCACCGTTGGAGGAGTCCTACGAGCAGTACTTC.

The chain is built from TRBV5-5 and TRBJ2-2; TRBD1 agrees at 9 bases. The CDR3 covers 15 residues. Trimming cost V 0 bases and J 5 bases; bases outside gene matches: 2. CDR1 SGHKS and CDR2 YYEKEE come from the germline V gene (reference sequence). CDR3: CASSLDGQGTGELFF. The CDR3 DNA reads TGTGCCAGCAGCTTGGACGGACAGGGGACCGGGGAGCTGTTTTTT.

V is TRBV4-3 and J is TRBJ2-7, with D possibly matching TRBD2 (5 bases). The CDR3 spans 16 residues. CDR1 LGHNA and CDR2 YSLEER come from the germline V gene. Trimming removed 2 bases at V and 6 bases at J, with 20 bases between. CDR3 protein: CASSQTYRPHSVEQYF. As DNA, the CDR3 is TGCGCCAGCAGCCAAACATATAGACCCCATAGCGTCGAGCAGTACTTC.

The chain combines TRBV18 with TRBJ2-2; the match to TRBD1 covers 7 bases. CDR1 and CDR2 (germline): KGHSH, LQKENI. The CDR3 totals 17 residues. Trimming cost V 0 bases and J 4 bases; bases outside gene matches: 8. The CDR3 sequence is CASSPPLFRDSTGELFF. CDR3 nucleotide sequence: TGTGCCAGCTCACCACCCTTGTTCCGGGACAGCACCGGGGAGCTGTTTTTT.

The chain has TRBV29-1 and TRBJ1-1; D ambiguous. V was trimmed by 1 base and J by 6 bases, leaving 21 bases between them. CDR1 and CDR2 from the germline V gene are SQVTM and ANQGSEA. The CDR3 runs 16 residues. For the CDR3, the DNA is TGCAGCGTTGAAGCGATGCCTGCAGATCCCGCCGCTGAAGCTTTCTTT. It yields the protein CSVEAMPADPAAEAFF.

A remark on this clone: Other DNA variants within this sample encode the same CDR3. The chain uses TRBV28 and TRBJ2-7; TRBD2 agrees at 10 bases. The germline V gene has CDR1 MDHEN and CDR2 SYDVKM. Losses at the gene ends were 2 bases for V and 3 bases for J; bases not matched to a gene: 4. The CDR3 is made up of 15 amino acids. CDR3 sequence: CASSLTLAGVYEQYF. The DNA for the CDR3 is TGTGCCAGCAGTTTAACTCTAGCGGGAGTCTACGAGCAGTACTTC.

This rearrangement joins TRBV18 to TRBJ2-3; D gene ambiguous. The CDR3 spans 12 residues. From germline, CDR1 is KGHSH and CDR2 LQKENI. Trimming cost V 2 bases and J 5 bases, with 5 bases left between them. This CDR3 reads CASSPSQDTQYF. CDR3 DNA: TGTGCCAGCTCACCATCCCAAGATACGCAGTATTTT.

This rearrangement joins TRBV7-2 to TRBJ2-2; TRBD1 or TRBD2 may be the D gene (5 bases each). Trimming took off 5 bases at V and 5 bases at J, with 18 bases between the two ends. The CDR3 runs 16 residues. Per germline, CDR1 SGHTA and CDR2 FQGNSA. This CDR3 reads CASSLYGTKGTGELFF. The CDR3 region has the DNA TGTGCCAGCAGCCTTTACGGGACCAAAGGGACCGGGGAGCTGTTTTTT. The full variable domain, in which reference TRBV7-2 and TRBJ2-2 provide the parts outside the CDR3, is GAGVSQSPSNKVTEKGKDVELRCDPISGHTALYWYRQSLGQGLEFLIYFQGNSAPDKSGLPSDRFSAERTGGSVSTLTIQRTQQEDSAVYLCASSLYGTKGTGELFFGEGSRLTVL.

The CDR3 sequence: CASSPASGTLEKLFF. Written as DNA, the CDR3 is TGTGCCAGCAGCCCGGCGTCGGGTACACTAGAAAAACTGTTTTTT. V gene TRBV6-1 combines with J gene TRBJ1-4; D call uncertain. V was clipped by 6 bases and J by 8 bases, with 19 bases between them. The CDR3 sequence is 15 residues long. Germline assignment: CDR1 MNHNS and CDR2 SASEGT.